The rows below give T cell receptor beta chains drawn from one sample of a study of blood T cell repertoires in COVID-19. Only in-frame clones appear in the TCRdb table, and some are missing; sequencing was by immunoSEQ multiplex PCR. The sample records fewer than 300,000 clones, around 90% being singletons. The sample taken for sequencing was peripheral blood. The source is a man between 18 and 29 years old with active or convalescent COVID-19. Both conserved end residues are part of each CDR3. Each record gives: CDR3 DNA, CDR3 protein, V gene, D gene, J gene, clone size. D genes are given only for firm matches. Clone size is given for some rows only: seen once, a few or many times, or a class if the clone is expanded.

DNA: TGTGCCAGCGCCGGGACTAAGACCGCCGGAGGGGAGCAGTACTTC; CDR3: CASAGTKTAGGEQYF; V: TRBV19; D: TRBD2; J: TRBJ2-7; size: NA
DNA: TGTGCCAGTAGTATAACAGGGTCAACTAATGAAAAACTGTTTTTT; CDR3: CASSITGSTNEKLFF; V: TRBV19; D: NA; J: TRBJ1-4; size: NA
DNA: TGCAGTGCTGGGACAGGTTATGAGCAGTTCTTC; CDR3: CSAGTGYEQFF; V: TRBV20-1; D: TRBD1; J: TRBJ2-1; size: NA
DNA: TGTGCCAGCAGCGTTCAAGCGGGGGCGGGAGAGCAGTACTTC; CDR3: CASSVQAGAGEQYF; V: TRBV9; D: TRBD2; J: TRBJ2-7; size: few
DNA: TGTGCCAGCAGTTACAGGGGAAGGACTGAAGCTTTCTTT; CDR3: CASSYRGRTEAFF; V: TRBV6-5; D: NA; J: TRBJ1-1; size: few
DNA: TGTGCCAGCAGCGATACGCTGGCGGATTACAATGAGCAGTTCTTC; CDR3: CASSDTLADYNEQFF; V: TRBV9; D: NA; J: TRBJ2-1; size: NA
DNA: TGTGCCAGCAGCCCTTCATGGAGCGGGGGTGACCGGTTCTTC; CDR3: CASSPSWSGGDRFF; V: TRBV7-2; D: TRBD2; J: TRBJ2-1; size: NA
DNA: TGTGCCAGCAGCACCCGACAGCCGCCTAACACTGAAGCTTTCTTT; CDR3: CASSTRQPPNTEAFF; V: TRBV5-4; D: NA; J: TRBJ1-1; size: NA
DNA: TGCAGCGTTGAACAGGGGAGCTCCTACGAGCAGTACTTC; CDR3: CSVEQGSSYEQYF; V: TRBV29-1; D: NA; J: TRBJ2-7; size: NA
DNA: TGTGCCAGCAGTTACGGGGGATTCGGGGAGCTGTTTTTT; CDR3: CASSYGGFGELFF; V: TRBV12-3/TRBV12-4; D: NA; J: TRBJ2-2; size: few
DNA: TGTGCCAGTAGTATAGTCAACCGGGAAGAGCAGTACTTC; CDR3: CASSIVNREEQYF; V: TRBV19; D: NA; J: TRBJ2-7; size: NA